Listed below are T cell receptor beta chains from one sample, sequenced in a study of CD8 T cells in Susac syndrome. TCRdb passed the immunoSEQ multiplex PCR reads through MiXCR, listing each CDR3 protein once. The repertoire includes under 150,000 distinct CDR3 sequences, approximately 94% of them detected once, and approximately 0.13% sits in the top ten. Specimen: CD4+ T cells from PBMCs. The source of these receptors is a human donor with multiple sclerosis. CDR3s include the opening cysteine and the closing phenylalanine or tryptophan. Fields, in order: J gene, clone size, CDR3 length, D gene, V gene, CDR3 DNA, CDR3 protein. D genes are given only for firm matches. Size is omitted from some rows. Given values are once, few, many or a class for expanded clones.

>TRBJ2-7|-|14|-|TRBV18
TGTGCCAGCTCACCCCGGACGATCACCTACGAGCAGTACTTC
CASSPRTITYEQYF
>TRBJ1-1|-|15|TRBD1|TRBV30
TGTGCCTGGAGTGTCGCGCCCCGGACAGGCGTTAATCCTTTCTTT
CAWSVAPRTGVNPFF
>TRBJ1-6|-|15|-|TRBV11-2
TGTGCCAGCAGTTTGGACTCTATTAGCGGTTCACCCCTCCACTTT
CASSLDSISGSPLHF
>TRBJ1-5|-|12|-|TRBV30
TGTGCCTGGAGTGAGGGTAATCAGCCCCAGCATTTT
CAWSEGNQPQHF
>TRBJ1-3|-|11|-|TRBV12-3/TRBV12-4
TGTGCCAGCAGTTTAGAGGATACCATATATTTT
CASSLEDTIYF
>TRBJ2-2|-|14|-|TRBV6-5
TGTGCCAGCAGGAAACTGGAAGCGGCCGGGGAGCTGTTTTTT
CASRKLEAAGELFF
>TRBJ1-1|-|16|-|TRBV18
TGTGCCAGCTCACTCCAGGTCGGGGGAATGAACACTGAAGCTTTCTTT
CASSLQVGGMNTEAFF
>TRBJ2-5|-|11|-|TRBV12-3/TRBV12-4
TGTGCCAGCAGTTTGGAGACGGGCCAGTACTTC
CASSLETGQYF
>TRBJ2-7|-|15|-|TRBV7-9
TGTGCCAGCAGCTTATTACTCGGGGGGCTAGGGGAGCAGTACTTC
CASSLLLGGLGEQYF
>TRBJ1-2|once|13|TRBD1|TRBV12-3/TRBV12-4
TGTGCCAGCAGTCCGAGGGGACAGGGCTCGTACACCTTC
CASSPRGQGSYTF
>TRBJ2-1|-|14|-|TRBV5-1
TGCGCCAGCAGCTTGACTACCGGGCCCTCCGGTCAGTTCTTC
CASSLTTGPSGQFF
>TRBJ1-1|-|13|-|TRBV5-6
TGTGCCAGCAGCTTGGGGAGGATGACTGAAGCTTTCTTT
CASSLGRMTEAFF
>TRBJ1-2|-|16|-|TRBV6-5
TGTGCCAGCAGTTACCAGTTTTCGGGGATTAGCTATGGCTACACCTTC
CASSYQFSGISYGYTF
>TRBJ1-1|-|11|-|TRBV7-9
TGTGCCAGCAGCAGCGCGGGTGAAGCTTTCTTT
CASSSAGEAFF
>TRBJ1-2|-|15|-|TRBV4-1
TGCGCCAGCAGCTCCGCGGGATCGCTGAACTATGGCTACACCTTC
CASSSAGSLNYGYTF
>TRBJ2-3|once|15|TRBD2|TRBV7-9
TGTGCCAGCAGCTTAAGGGGAGGGCCGGCAGATACGCAGTATTTT
CASSLRGGPADTQYF
>TRBJ1-3|-|13|-|TRBV30
TGTGCCTGGAGTGTAACTGTTGGAAACACCATATATTTT
CAWSVTVGNTIYF
>TRBJ2-7|-|16|-|TRBV6-6
TGTGCCAGCAGTTTTTCAGGAACCACTCTATCTGGCGAGCAGTACTTC
CASSFSGTTLSGEQYF
>TRBJ2-7|-|14|-|TRBV19
TGTGCCAGTAGTATCTCTGACCGCTCCTACGAGCAGTACTTC
CASSISDRSYEQYF
>TRBJ1-2|-|13|-|TRBV27
TGTGCCAGCAGTTCTGACAGAAACTATGGCTACACCTTC
CASSSDRNYGYTF
>TRBJ2-1|-|15|TRBD1|TRBV7-2
TGTGCCAGCATCCCCCGGGACAGGGGTTACAATGAGCAGTTCTTC
CASIPRDRGYNEQFF
>TRBJ2-2|-|18|TRBD1|TRBV7-2
TGTGCCAGCAGTTCAAACTGGCCGGGACAGGGGTACACCGGGGAGCTGTTTTTT
CASSSNWPGQGYTGELFF
>TRBJ1-6|-|13|-|TRBV2
TGTGCCAGCAGTGTAGGGCCTGGGAAAACCCTCCACTTT
CASSVGPGKTLHF
>TRBJ1-2|-|14|-|TRBV6-5
TGTGCCAGCAGTGTGACCCCGGGACACCCACCTACGGAATTC
CASSVTPGHPPTEF
>TRBJ1-2|once|12|-|TRBV25-1
TGTGCCAGCAGTGATTACAGGGAAGGCTACACCTTC
CASSDYREGYTF
>TRBJ2-7|-|15|-|TRBV7-9
TGTGCCAGCAGCTTACAGGGGGGACTCCACTACGAGCAGTACTTC
CASSLQGGLHYEQYF
>TRBJ1-6|-|15|-|TRBV6-5
TGTGCCAGCAGTTACGGGGACCGGAGCAATTCACCCCTCCACTTT
CASSYGDRSNSPLHF
>TRBJ2-7|-|15|-|TRBV7-2
TGTGCCAGCAGCCGCCCGGGACCCCAATCCTACGAGCAGTACTTC
CASSRPGPQSYEQYF
>TRBJ2-5|once|14|TRBD1|TRBV10-3
TGTGCCATCAGTGATTACAGGGGCGGGGAGACCCAGTACTTC
CAISDYRGGETQYF
>TRBJ1-1|-|15|TRBD1|TRBV5-6
TGTGCCAGCAGCTTAGGGACAGGTCAAAAAACTGAAGCTTTCTTT
CASSLGTGQKTEAFF
>TRBJ2-1|once|11|-|TRBV5-1
TGCGCCAGCAGCTTCGACCATGAGCAGTTCTTC
CASSFDHEQFF
>TRBJ1-6|-|12|-|TRBV19
TGTGCCAGCGGAGCAAGGAATTCACCCCTCCACTTT
CASGARNSPLHF
>TRBJ2-3|once|15|TRBD2|TRBV27
TGTGCCAGCAGTCTCCTAGCGGGTTCGGCAGATACGCAGTATTTT
CASSLLAGSADTQYF
>TRBJ2-3|-|12|-|TRBV24-1
TGTGCCACCAGTGGGGGCGGAGGTACGCAGTATTTT
CATSGGGGTQYF
>TRBJ1-2|-|12|-|TRBV6-2/TRBV6-3
TGTGCCAGCAGTTACCTTAACAGTGGCTACACCTTC
CASSYLNSGYTF
>TRBJ1-1|-|14|-|TRBV12-3/TRBV12-4
TGTGCCAGCAGTTTAGTCATGGGGTCCACTGAAGCTTTCTTT
CASSLVMGSTEAFF
>TRBJ1-1|-|13|-|TRBV18
TGTGCCAGCTCACCCGCTGCGGGGACTGAAGCTTTCTTT
CASSPAAGTEAFF
>TRBJ1-5|-|14|-|TRBV7-2
TGTGCCAGCAGCTTATACGCCCCGGGGCAGCCCCAGCATTTT
CASSLYAPGQPQHF
>TRBJ1-1|once|14|-|TRBV12-3/TRBV12-4
TGTGCCAGCAGTTTAAGAATCGCCTACACTGAAGCTTTCTTT
CASSLRIAYTEAFF
>TRBJ2-1|-|14|-|TRBV5-1
TGCGCCAGCAGCCTTTCATGGGGTCCCAATGAGCAGTTCTTC
CASSLSWGPNEQFF